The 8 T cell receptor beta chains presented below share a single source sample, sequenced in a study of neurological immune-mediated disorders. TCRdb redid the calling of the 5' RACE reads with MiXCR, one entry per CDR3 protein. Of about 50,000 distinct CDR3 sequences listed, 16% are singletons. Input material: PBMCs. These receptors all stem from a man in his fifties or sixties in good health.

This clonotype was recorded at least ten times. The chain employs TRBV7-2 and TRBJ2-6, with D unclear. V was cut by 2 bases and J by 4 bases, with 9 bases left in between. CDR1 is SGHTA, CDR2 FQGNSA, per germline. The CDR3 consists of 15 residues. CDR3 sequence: CASSLPRLGANVLTF. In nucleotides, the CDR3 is TGTGCCAGCAGCTTACCTCGGCTCGGGGCCAACGTCCTGACTTTC.

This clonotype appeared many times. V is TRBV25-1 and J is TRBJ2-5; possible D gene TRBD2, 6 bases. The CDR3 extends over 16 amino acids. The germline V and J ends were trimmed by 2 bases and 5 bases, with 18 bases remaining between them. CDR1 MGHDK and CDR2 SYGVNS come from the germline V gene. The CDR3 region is CASSEGRAGLGETQYF. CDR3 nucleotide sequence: TGTGCCAGCAGTGAAGGAAGGGCGGGACTGGGGGAGACCCAGTACTTC.

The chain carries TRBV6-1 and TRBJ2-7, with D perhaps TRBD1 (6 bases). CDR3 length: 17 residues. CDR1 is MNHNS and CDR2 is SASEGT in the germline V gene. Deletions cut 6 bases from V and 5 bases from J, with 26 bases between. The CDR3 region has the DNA TGTGCCAGCAGACCCAGCCGTGGGGGCCTCTATAGCCACGAGCAGTACTTC. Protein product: CASRPSRGGLYSHEQYF.

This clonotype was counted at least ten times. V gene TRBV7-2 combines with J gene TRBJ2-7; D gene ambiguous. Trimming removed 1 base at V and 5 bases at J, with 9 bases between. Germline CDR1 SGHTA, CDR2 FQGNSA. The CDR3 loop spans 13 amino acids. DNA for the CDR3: TGTGCCAGCAGCTTAGGCCTGCCGGACGAGCAGTACTTC. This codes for CASSLGLPDEQYF.

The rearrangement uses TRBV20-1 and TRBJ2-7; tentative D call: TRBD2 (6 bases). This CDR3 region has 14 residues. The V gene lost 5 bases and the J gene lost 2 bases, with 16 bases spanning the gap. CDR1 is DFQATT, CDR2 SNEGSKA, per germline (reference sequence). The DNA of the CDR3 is TGCAGTGCTGGGTCCGAGGCTAGCGCCTACGAGCAGTACTTC. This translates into CSAGSEASAYEQYF.

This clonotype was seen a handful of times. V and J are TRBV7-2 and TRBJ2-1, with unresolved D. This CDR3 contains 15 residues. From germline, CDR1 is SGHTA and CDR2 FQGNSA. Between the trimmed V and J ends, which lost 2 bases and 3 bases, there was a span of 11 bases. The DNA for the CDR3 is TGTGCCAGCAGCTTACAAGGCACGGACTACAATGAGCAGTTCTTC. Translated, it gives CASSLQGTDYNEQFF.

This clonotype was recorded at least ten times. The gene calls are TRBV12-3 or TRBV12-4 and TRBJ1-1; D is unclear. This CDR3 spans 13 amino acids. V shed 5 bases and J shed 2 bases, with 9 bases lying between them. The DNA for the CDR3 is TGTGCCAGCAGTGCCCAGCCAAACACTGAAGCTTTCTTT. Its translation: CASSAQPNTEAFF.

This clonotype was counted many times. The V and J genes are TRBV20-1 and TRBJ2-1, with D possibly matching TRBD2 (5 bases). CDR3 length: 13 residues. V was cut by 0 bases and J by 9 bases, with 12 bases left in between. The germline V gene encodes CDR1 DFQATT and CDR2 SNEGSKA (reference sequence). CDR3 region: CSARDYEGGEQFF. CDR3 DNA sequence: TGCAGTGCTAGAGATTATGAGGGCGGTGAGCAGTTCTTC.